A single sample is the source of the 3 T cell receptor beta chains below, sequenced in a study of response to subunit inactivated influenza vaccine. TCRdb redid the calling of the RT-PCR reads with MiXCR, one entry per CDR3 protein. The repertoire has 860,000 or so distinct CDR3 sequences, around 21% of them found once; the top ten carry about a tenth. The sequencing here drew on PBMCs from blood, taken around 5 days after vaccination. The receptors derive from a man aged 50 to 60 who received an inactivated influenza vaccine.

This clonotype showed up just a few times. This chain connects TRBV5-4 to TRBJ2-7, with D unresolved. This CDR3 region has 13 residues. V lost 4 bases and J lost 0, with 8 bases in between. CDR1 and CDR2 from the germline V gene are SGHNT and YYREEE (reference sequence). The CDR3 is CASSQRSSYEQYF. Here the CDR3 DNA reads TGTGCCAGCAGCCAACGGAGCTCCTACGAGCAGTACTTC.

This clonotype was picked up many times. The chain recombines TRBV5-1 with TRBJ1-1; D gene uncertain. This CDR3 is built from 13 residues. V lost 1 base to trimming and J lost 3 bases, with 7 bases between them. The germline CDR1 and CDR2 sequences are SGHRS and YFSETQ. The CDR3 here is CASSLSGDTEAFF. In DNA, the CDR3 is TGCGCCAGCAGCTTGTCCGGGGACACTGAAGCTTTCTTT.

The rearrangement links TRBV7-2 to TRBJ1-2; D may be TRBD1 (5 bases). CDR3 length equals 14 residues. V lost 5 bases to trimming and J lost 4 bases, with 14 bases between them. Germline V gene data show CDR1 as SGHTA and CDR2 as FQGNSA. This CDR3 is CASSTAGQSYGYTF. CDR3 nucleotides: TGTGCCAGCAGCACCGCGGGGCAGAGCTATGGCTACACCTTC.